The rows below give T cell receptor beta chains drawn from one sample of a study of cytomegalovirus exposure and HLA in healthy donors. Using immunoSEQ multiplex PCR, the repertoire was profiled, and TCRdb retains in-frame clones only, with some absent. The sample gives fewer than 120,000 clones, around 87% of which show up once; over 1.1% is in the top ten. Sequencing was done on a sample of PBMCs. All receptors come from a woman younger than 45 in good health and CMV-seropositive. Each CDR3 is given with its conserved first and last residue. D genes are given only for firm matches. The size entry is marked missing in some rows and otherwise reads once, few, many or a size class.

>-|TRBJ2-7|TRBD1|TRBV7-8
TGTGCCAGCAGGGGACAGGGGGCCTACGAGCAGTACTTC
CASRGQGAYEQYF
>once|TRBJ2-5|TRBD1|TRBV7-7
TGTGCCAGCAGCCGGGACAGGGGGCGAGAGACCCAGTACTTC
CASSRDRGRETQYF
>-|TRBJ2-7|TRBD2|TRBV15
TGTGCCACCAGCAGAGGAATAGTACTAGCGGGGGAACACGAGCAGTACTTC
CATSRGIVLAGEHEQYF
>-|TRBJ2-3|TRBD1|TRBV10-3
TGTGCCATCTCTCCGGGACAGAGCACAGATACGCAGTATTTT
CAISPGQSTDTQYF
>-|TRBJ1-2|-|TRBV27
TGTGCCAGCAGCCCCAGGAGGTCGCCCTATGGCTACACCTTC
CASSPRRSPYGYTF
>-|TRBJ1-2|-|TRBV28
TGTGCCAGCAACTCCGACAGTGTAAACTATGGCTACACCTTC
CASNSDSVNYGYTF
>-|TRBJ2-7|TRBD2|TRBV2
TGTGCCAGCAGTGAAGCCCCTAGCGGAACCTACGAGCAGTACTTC
CASSEAPSGTYEQYF
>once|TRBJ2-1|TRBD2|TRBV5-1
TGCGCCAGCAGTCCCGGACTAGCGGGAGACAATGAGCAGTTCTTC
CASSPGLAGDNEQFF
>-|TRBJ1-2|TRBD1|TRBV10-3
TGTGCCATCAGTGCAGGGACAGGGGGCTCTGGCTACACCTTC
CAISAGTGGSGYTF
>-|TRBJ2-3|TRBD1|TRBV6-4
TGTGCCAGCAGTGACGGACAGGGGGCAGATACGCAGTATTTT
CASSDGQGADTQYF
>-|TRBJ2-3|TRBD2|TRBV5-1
TGCGCCAGCCGACGGACTAGCGGTTCCACAGATACGCAGTATTTT
CASRRTSGSTDTQYF
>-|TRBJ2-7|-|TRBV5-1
TGCGCCAGCAGCTTCCTCCCCCCCACTAGCCAATCTTACGAGCAGTACTTC
CASSFLPPTSQSYEQYF
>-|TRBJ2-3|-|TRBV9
TGTGCCAGCAGCCCAGAGGGGGTTTCCACAGATACGCAGTATTTT
CASSPEGVSTDTQYF
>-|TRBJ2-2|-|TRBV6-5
TGTGCCAGCAGTCGTACTCTCCGCGCCGGGGAGCTGTTTTTT
CASSRTLRAGELFF
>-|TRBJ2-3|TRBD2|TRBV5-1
TGCGCCAGCAGTACGACTAGCGGGCACACAGATACGCAGTATTTT
CASSTTSGHTDTQYF
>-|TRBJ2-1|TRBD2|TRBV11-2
TGTGCCAGCAGCTTAGTTCCGGGAGGCCCGCCTGAGCAGTTCTTC
CASSLVPGGPPEQFF
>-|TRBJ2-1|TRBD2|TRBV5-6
TGTGCCAGCAGCGGGAGCGGGAGGGGCTACAATGAGCAGTTCTTC
CASSGSGRGYNEQFF
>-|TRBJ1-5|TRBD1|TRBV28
TGTGCCAGCAGTTTAGACAGGGGCGGCAATCAGCCCCAGCATTTT
CASSLDRGGNQPQHF
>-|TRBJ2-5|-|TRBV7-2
TGTGCCAGCAGCACCAGGGTGGGGAATAAAGAGACCCAGTACTTC
CASSTRVGNKETQYF
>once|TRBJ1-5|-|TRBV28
TGTGCCAGCAGTCTCTCATTGACAGGTAAACTCCTTAATAGCAATCAGCCCCAGCATTTT
CASSLSLTGKLLNSNQPQHF
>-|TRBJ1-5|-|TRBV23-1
TGCGCCAGCAGTCAATCTGGGGCTGGTAATCAGCCCCAGCATTTT
CASSQSGAGNQPQHF
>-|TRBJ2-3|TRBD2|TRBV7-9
TGTGCCAGCAGCTCGCGACCGGGACTAGCGAGGGCAGATACGCAGTATTTT
CASSSRPGLARADTQYF
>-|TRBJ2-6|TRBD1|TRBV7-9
TGTGCCAGCAACCTCAGGGGGCCAGGGGCCAACGTCCTGACTTTC
CASNLRGPGANVLTF
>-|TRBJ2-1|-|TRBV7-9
TGTGCCAGCAGCTTATTGCCAGGTCAGCTCTCCCCCCACAATGAGCAGTTCTTC
CASSLLPGQLSPHNEQFF
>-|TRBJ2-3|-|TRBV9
TGTGCCAGCAGCGTAGATGGGGGCTCTAGCACAGATACGCAGTATTTT
CASSVDGGSSTDTQYF
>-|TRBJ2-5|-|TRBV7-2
TGTGCCAGCAGCCTGACAGAAAGGTACCAAGAGACCCAGTACTTC
CASSLTERYQETQYF
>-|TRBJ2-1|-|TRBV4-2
TGTGCCAGCAGCCAGGACGGGAACTCCTACAATGAGCAGTTCTTC
CASSQDGNSYNEQFF
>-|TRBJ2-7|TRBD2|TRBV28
TGTGCCAGCAGTTCCCTCGGGGGGGGGAGCTCCTACGAGCAGTACTTC
CASSSLGGGSSYEQYF
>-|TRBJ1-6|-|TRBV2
TGTGCCAGCAGGTTGGGGGGGGCCGGGGAAAGGAATTCACCCCTCCACTTT
CASRLGGAGERNSPLHF
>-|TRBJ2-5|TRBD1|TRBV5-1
TGCGCCAGCAGCCCGGGACAGGGGGGCTTCCAAGAGACCCAGTACTTC
CASSPGQGGFQETQYF
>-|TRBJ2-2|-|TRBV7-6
TGTGCCAGCAGTTACAGGAAAGAGAACACCGGGGAGCTGTTTTTT
CASSYRKENTGELFF
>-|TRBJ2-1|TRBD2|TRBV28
TGTGCCAGCAGTCGCGGGACTAGCAGATACAATGAGCAGTTCTTC
CASSRGTSRYNEQFF
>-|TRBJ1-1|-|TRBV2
TGTGCCAGCAGGATGCCCACAGTATTCCCTGAAGCTTTCTTT
CASRMPTVFPEAFF
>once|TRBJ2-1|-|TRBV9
TGTGCCAGCAGCGTTCATAGCGGTTACAATGAGCAGTTCTTC
CASSVHSGYNEQFF
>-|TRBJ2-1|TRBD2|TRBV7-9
TGTGCCAGCAGCCCTCAGCGGGACTCTAAGTTCTTC
CASSPQRDSKFF
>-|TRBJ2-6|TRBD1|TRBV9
TGTGCCAGCAGCCCTCAAGACAGGGTCTCTGGGGCCAACGTCCTGACTTTC
CASSPQDRVSGANVLTF
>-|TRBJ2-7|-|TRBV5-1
TGCGCCAGCAGCCTAAGTGGACTCTACGAGCAGTACTTC
CASSLSGLYEQYF
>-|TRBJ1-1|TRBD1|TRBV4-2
TGTGCCAGCAGCCAAAGGGACAGATCTGCGGTTGGGGCTTTCTTT
CASSQRDRSAVGAFF
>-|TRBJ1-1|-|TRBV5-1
TGCGCCAGCAAAAAACGGGATTTGAACACTGAAGCTTTCTTT
CASKKRDLNTEAFF
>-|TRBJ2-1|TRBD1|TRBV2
TGTGCCAGCAGTGGGGACAGAGGCTCCTACAATGAGCAGTTCTTC
CASSGDRGSYNEQFF
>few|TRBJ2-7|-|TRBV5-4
TGTGCCAGCAGCATAGGACTACCCTACGAGCAGTACTTC
CASSIGLPYEQYF
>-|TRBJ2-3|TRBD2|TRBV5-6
TGTGCCAGCAGCCGAGGGACAGCGGGAGGATCCCTTACAGATACGCAGTATTTT
CASSRGTAGGSLTDTQYF
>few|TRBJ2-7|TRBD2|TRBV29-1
TGCAGCGTTGAGGGTCTAGCGGGAGGTAACTCCTACGAGCAGTACTTC
CSVEGLAGGNSYEQYF
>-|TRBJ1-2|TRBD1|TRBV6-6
TGTGCCAGCAGTTACCCGGCAGGACAGGGTGGCTACACCTTC
CASSYPAGQGGYTF
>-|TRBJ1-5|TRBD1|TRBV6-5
TGTGCCAGCAGGGGACAGGGGATGGGCAATCAGCCCCAGCATTTT
CASRGQGMGNQPQHF
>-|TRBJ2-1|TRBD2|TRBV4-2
TGTGCCAGCAGCCAAGACCACGGGGGGGCTTATGAGCAGTTCTTC
CASSQDHGGAYEQFF
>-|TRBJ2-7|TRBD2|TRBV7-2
TGTGCCAGCAGCCGCTCTCTAACTAGCGGCGAGCAGTACTTC
CASSRSLTSGEQYF
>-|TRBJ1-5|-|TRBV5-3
TGTGCCAGAAGCTTGGACAGGACAAGCCTTAGCAATCAGCCCCAGCATTTT
CARSLDRTSLSNQPQHF
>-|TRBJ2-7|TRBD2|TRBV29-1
TGCAGCGTAGCGGGAGCCTACGAGCAGTACTTC
CSVAGAYEQYF
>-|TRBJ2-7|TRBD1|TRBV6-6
TGTGCCAGCAGTACCACAGGGGTGCAGTACTTC
CASSTTGVQYF
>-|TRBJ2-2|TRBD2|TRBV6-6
TGTGCCAGCAGTTCGGGACTAGTCGGGGGCGGGGAGCTGTTTTTT
CASSSGLVGGGELFF
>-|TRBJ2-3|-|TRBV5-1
TGCGCCAGCAGCTTAATCCCAGGGACAGATACGCAGTATTTT
CASSLIPGTDTQYF